This T cell receptor beta chain is drawn from a study of cytotoxic CD8 clonotypes in ibrutinib-treated CLL. The study, taken as a whole, reports: Public clonotypes, found uncommonly, either contracted or stayed stable on treatment. Exceeding age-matched healthy donors, baseline clonality also tracked the counts of circulating CD8+ T cells.

Sequencing was performed with immunoSEQ multiplex PCR; in TCRdb, only in-frame clones are kept and a portion is missing. The data hold about 130,000 clones, with approximately 85% observed a single time. A remark on this clone: Its antigen is as yet unknown.

This CDR3 spans 15 amino acids. The V segment lost 4 bases and the J segment 4 bases; nucleotides outside the gene matches: 7. The germline CDR1 and CDR2 sequences are SGHTA and FQGNSA. The V call is TRBV7-2, the J call TRBJ1-5; 7 nucleotides align to TRBD1. The input for sequencing was PBMCs, taken after 24 months of ibrutinib treatment. The receptor was isolated from a human donor with chronic lymphocytic leukemia. As DNA, the CDR3 is TGTGCCAGCAGCTCCCGGGGACAGCCAAATCAGCCCCAGCATTTT. It specifies CASSSRGQPNQPQHF. Looking up the rest from reference TRBV7-2 and TRBJ1-5 gives the full variable domain: GAGVSQSPSNKVTEKGKDVELRCDPISGHTALYWYRQSLGQGLEFLIYFQGNSAPDKSGLPSDRFSAERTGGSVSTLTIQRTQQEDSAVYLCASSSRGQPNQPQHFGDGTRLSIL.